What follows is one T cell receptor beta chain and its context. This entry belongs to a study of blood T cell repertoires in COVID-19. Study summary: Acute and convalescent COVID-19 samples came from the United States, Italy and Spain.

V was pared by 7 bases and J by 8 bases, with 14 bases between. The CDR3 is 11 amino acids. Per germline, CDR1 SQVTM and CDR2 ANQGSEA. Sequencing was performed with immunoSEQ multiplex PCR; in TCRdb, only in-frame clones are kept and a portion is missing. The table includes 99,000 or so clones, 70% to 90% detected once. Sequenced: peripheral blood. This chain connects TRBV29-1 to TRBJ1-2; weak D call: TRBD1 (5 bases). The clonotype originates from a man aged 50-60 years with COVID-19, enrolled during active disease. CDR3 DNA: TGCAGCGCCCGGGGGGGACTCGGCTACACCTTC. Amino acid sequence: CSARGGLGYTF.